A selection of T cell receptor beta chains follows, all from one sample in a study of T cell changes during pregnancy in multiple sclerosis. Some clones are missing from TCRdb's copy, which holds only in-frame ones; the method was immunoSEQ multiplex PCR. The data show 15,000 or so clones, 95% to 96% seen once. This specimen consisted of peripheral blood, obtained in the third trimester of pregnancy. These receptors were collected from a female donor with multiple sclerosis, enrolled in a pregnancy study. The CDR3 runs from the conserved cysteine through the conserved F or W. Fields, in order: CDR3 length, V gene, J gene, clone size, D gene, CDR3 protein, CDR3 DNA. D genes are given only for firm matches. The size entry is marked missing in some rows and otherwise reads once, few, many or a size class.

>14|TRBV5-1|TRBJ1-2|NA|TRBD1
CASSMRGHGYGYTF
TGCGCCAGCAGTATGAGGGGGCATGGCTATGGCTACACCTTC
>13|TRBV19|TRBJ2-7|NA|NA
CASSIPGRYEQYF
TGTGCCAGTAGTATACCAGGGCGCTACGAGCAGTACTTC
>14|TRBV13|TRBJ2-6|once|NA
CASSVLSGANVLTF
TGTGCCAGCAGCGTCCTATCTGGGGCCAACGTCCTGACTTTC
>15|TRBV7-6|TRBJ1-4|NA|NA
CASSWTRGGQEKLFF
TGTGCCAGCAGCTGGACTCGAGGGGGTCAGGAAAAACTGTTTTTT
>15|TRBV19|TRBJ1-5|NA|TRBD1
CASNTGGRGSQPQHF
TGTGCCAGTAATACAGGGGGCAGAGGATCTCAGCCCCAGCATTTT
>17|TRBV19|TRBJ2-3|few|NA
CASRPSGELHTPDTQYF
TGTGCCAGTAGGCCCTCGGGGGAACTCCACACTCCAGATACGCAGTATTTT
>14|TRBV6-1|TRBJ2-7|NA|TRBD2
CASSLAGEPYEQYF
TGTGCCAGCAGTTTAGCGGGGGAGCCCTACGAGCAGTACTTC
>16|TRBV25-1|TRBJ2-1|NA|NA
CASSPRDSGSYNEQFF
TGTGCCAGCAGTCCTAGGGACTCCGGCTCCTACAATGAGCAGTTCTTC
>16|TRBV2|TRBJ2-3|NA|TRBD2
CASSGRGGTFTDTQYF
TGTGCCAGCAGTGGGCGGGGGGGGACGTTCACAGATACGCAGTATTTT
>12|TRBV7-3|TRBJ1-2|NA|NA
CASRGDIYGYTF
TGTGCCAGCAGGGGGGACATATATGGCTACACCTTC
>17|TRBV14|TRBJ2-2|medium-sized|NA
CASSQEWLPRNTGELFF
TGTGCCAGCAGCCAAGAGTGGCTCCCCCGGAACACCGGGGAGCTGTTTTTT
>14|TRBV5-1|TRBJ2-1|NA|TRBD2
CASSEGTSGHEQFF
TGCGCCAGCAGCGAGGGGACTAGCGGCCATGAGCAGTTCTTC
>13|TRBV7-9|TRBJ2-7|NA|TRBD2
CASRGTKSDEQYF
TGTGCCAGCAGAGGGACTAAATCGGACGAGCAGTACTTC
>14|TRBV2|TRBJ1-5|NA|NA
CASSDKMSNQPQHF
TGTGCCAGCAGTGATAAAATGAGCAATCAGCCCCAGCATTTT
>14|TRBV27|TRBJ2-1|NA|NA
CASSPLSSYNEQFF
TGTGCCAGCAGCCCCCTAAGCTCCTACAATGAGCAGTTCTTC
>11|TRBV10-1|TRBJ2-3|NA|NA
CASGQKDTQYF
TGCGCCAGCGGACAGAAAGATACGCAGTATTTT
>16|TRBV5-1|TRBJ2-7|NA|NA
CASSLYRGSEGYEQYF
TGCGCCAGCAGCTTGTACAGAGGAAGTGAGGGTTACGAGCAGTACTTC
>14|TRBV19|TRBJ2-6|NA|NA
CASSNRDGANVLTF
TGTGCCAGTAGCAACAGGGATGGGGCCAACGTCCTGACTTTC
>17|TRBV28|TRBJ2-7|NA|TRBD2
CASSTGPSGTVPYEQYF
TGTGCCAGCAGTACAGGCCCTAGCGGGACAGTCCCCTACGAGCAGTACTTC
>14|TRBV9|TRBJ2-3|once|TRBD1
CASSTRTGADTQYF
TGTGCCAGCAGCACCAGGACAGGGGCCGATACGCAGTATTTT
>16|TRBV4-1|TRBJ2-3|once|NA
CASSQEPGAFTDTQYF
TGCGCCAGCAGCCAAGAGCCAGGGGCGTTCACAGATACGCAGTATTTT
>13|TRBV7-8|TRBJ1-2|once|NA
CASSGQSLYGYTF
TGTGCCAGCAGTGGACAGTCCCTTTATGGCTACACCTTC
>15|TRBV9|TRBJ2-5|NA|NA
CASSVETGTIETQYF
TGTGCCAGCAGCGTAGAGACCGGGACAATAGAGACCCAGTACTTC
>16|TRBV19|TRBJ1-2|NA|TRBD1
CASSGDRLYDTYGYTF
TGTGCCAGTAGTGGGGACAGGCTGTATGATACATATGGCTACACCTTC
>18|TRBV4-2|TRBJ2-1|NA|TRBD2
CASSQVASGGGSYNEQFF
TGTGCCAGCAGCCAAGTTGCTAGCGGGGGGGGCTCCTACAATGAGCAGTTCTTC
>15|TRBV7-2|TRBJ2-5|NA|TRBD2
CASSQRGAAGETQYF
TGTGCCAGCAGCCAGCGGGGTGCGGCGGGGGAGACCCAGTACTTC
>12|TRBV2|TRBJ2-7|NA|NA
CASSPTSYEQYF
TGTGCCAGCAGCCCGACTAGCTACGAGCAGTACTTC
>14|TRBV5-4|TRBJ2-3|NA|NA
CASSWRTSTDTQYF
TGTGCCAGCAGCTGGAGAACTAGCACAGATACGCAGTATTTT
>14|TRBV19|TRBJ2-1|NA|TRBD2
CASNAGGSYNEQFF
TGTGCCAGTAACGCGGGGGGATCCTACAATGAGCAGTTCTTC
>15|TRBV5-1|TRBJ2-7|NA|NA
CASSLAPEGSYEQYF
TGCGCCAGCAGCTTGGCCCCGGAGGGGTCCTACGAGCAGTACTTC
>17|TRBV5-1|TRBJ1-2|NA|TRBD1
CASSAPKQGSMNYGYTF
TGCGCCAGCAGCGCCCCAAAACAGGGGTCGATGAACTATGGCTACACCTTC
>18|TRBV7-9|TRBJ2-7|NA|NA
CASSSYLYYGSHSYEQYF
TGTGCCAGCAGCTCGTACCTATACTACGGGTCCCACTCCTACGAGCAGTACTTC
>13|TRBV2|TRBJ1-6|NA|NA
CASRDTGYSPLHF
TGTGCCAGCAGAGATACAGGGTACTCACCCCTCCACTTT
>11|TRBV27|TRBJ2-5|NA|NA
CASSLGETQYF
TGTGCCAGCAGTCTAGGAGAGACCCAGTACTTC
>14|TRBV6-5|TRBJ1-5|NA|NA
CASSYSGAVVPQHF
TGTGCCAGCAGTTACTCCGGCGCGGTCGTACCCCAGCATTTT
>17|TRBV5-1|TRBJ2-1|NA|TRBD1
CASTFPREQGRYNEQFF
TGCGCCAGCACCTTCCCCCGGGAACAGGGGAGATACAATGAGCAGTTCTTC
>14|TRBV6-1|TRBJ2-7|NA|NA
CASTGQQFSYEQYF
TGTGCCAGCACCGGTCAACAGTTCTCCTACGAGCAGTACTTC
>10|TRBV29-1|TRBJ2-1|NA|NA
CSVNRDGWFF
TGCAGCGTGAACAGGGACGGGTGGTTCTTC
>13|TRBV29-1|TRBJ1-2|NA|TRBD1
CSALTGEEVGYTF
TGCAGCGCCCTGACAGGGGAGGAGGTTGGCTACACCTTC